This T cell receptor (beta chain) emerged from a study of shared clonotypes between healthy human individuals. Using immunoSEQ multiplex PCR, the repertoire was profiled, and TCRdb retains in-frame clones only, with some absent. Of 2 million to 2.5 million clones in the sample, under 97% were seen once. With 3 bases removed from V and 2 bases from J, the gap between germline ends came to 10 bases. Germline lookup yields CDR1 LNHDA and CDR2 SQIVND (reference sequence). This CDR3 contains 14 residues. The study enrolled healthy HIV-negative adults without recent acute infections or vaccinations as donors.

Material for sequencing was naive CD4+ T cells sorted from blood. The subset denotes: CD45RA+ positively selected. The chain uses TRBV19 and TRBJ1-2, with a weak D call TRBD1 (6 bases). This receptor was taken from a man aged 18 to 29 in good health. DNA for the CDR3: TGTGCCAGTAGTATGAGGGGGAAAAACTATGGCTACACCTTC. Its translation: CASSMRGKNYGYTF.